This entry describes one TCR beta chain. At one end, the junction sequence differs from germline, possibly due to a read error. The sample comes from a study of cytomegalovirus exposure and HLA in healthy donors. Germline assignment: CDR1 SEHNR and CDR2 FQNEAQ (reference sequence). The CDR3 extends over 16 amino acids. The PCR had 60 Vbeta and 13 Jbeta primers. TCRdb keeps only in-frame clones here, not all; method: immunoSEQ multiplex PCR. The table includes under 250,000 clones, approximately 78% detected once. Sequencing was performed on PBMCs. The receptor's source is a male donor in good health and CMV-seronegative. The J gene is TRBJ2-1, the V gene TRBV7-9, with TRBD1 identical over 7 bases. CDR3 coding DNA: TGTTCCAGCAGCTTAGTCTCCGGGACAGCCTACAATGAGCAGTTCTTC. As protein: CSSSLVSGTAYNEQFF.